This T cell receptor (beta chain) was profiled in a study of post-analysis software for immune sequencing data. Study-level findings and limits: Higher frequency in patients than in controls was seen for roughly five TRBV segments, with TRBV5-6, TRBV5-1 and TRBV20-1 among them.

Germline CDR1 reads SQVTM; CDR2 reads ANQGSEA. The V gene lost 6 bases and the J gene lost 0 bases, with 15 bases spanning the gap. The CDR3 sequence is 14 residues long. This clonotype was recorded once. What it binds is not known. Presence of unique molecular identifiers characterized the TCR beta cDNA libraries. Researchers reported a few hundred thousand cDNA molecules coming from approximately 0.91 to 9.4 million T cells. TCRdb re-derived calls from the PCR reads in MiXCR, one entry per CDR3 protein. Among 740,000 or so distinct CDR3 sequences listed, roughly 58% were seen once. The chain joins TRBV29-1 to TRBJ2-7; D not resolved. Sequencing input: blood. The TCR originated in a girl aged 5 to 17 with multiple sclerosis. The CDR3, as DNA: TGCAGCGTAACTCTCTCCCTCAGCTCCTACGAGCAGTACTTC. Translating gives CSVTLSLSSYEQYF.